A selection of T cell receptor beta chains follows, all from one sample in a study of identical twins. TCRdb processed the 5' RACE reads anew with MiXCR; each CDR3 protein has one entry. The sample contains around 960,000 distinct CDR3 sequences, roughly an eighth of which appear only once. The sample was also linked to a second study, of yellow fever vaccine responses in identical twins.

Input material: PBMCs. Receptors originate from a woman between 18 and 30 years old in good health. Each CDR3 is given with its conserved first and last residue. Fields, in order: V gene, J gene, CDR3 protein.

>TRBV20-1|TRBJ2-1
CSASAGGVSYNEQFF
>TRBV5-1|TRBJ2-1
CASSSTGTGLDNEQFF
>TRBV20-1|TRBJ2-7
CSATSGTYEQYF
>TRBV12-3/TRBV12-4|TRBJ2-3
CASSFGGGTDTQYF
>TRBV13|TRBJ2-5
CASSLGAKIRDSYAQETQYF
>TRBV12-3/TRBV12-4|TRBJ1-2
CASSLIGGGAGGYTF
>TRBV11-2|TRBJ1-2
CASSLPGGLGYTF
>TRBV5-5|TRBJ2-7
CASSLAFGPYEQYF
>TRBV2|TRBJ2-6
CASRRTYTGANVLTF
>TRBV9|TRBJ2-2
CASSPRGRGTGELFF
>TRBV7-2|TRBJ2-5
CASSPYTGSGETQYF
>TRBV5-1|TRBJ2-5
CASRAGQNQETQYF
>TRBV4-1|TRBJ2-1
CASSQEHAPDQINNEQFF
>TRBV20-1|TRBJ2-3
CSAQYLAHTDTQYF
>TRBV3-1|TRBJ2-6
CASGLFSGANVLTF
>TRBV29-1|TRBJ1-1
CSVSGQGELVGVNTEAFF